This T cell receptor beta chain was recovered during a study of T-cell memory formation after mild COVID-19. From 5'RACE with constant-segment primers came TCR alpha and TCR beta cDNA libraries that carried sample barcodes and UMIs. TCRdb reprocessed the 5' RACE reads with MiXCR, giving one entry per CDR3 protein. The sample carries 550,000 to 650,000 distinct CDR3 sequences, 15% to 20% recorded once. Trimming stripped 2 bases from V and 7 bases from J, with 10 bases between. This CDR3 spans 14 amino acids. The germline gives CDR1 SGDLS, CDR2 YYNGEE. In its sample, this clonotype was seen a few times.

The source of this sequence is an adult woman who had mild COVID-19 (a few samples of this study predate the infection). Cell type and time point are not known. V gene TRBV9 combines with J gene TRBJ1-6; D might be TRBD1 (5 bases). Sequenced input: PBMCs or a T cell subset sorted from them (not recorded which). The DNA for the CDR3 is TGTGCCAGCAGCGTCTTGGGGGTAAATTCACCCCTCCACTTT. Translated: CASSVLGVNSPLHF.